The 5 T cell receptor beta chains in this list originate from one sample, sequenced in a study of blood T cells in healthy people across ages. A second roughly 6 to 11 cycle PCR used barcoded and J-beta primers. A single record per CDR3 protein comes from TCRdb applying MiXCR to the 5' RACE reads. The data contain 850,000 to 1,000,000 distinct CDR3 sequences, just over 50% of them singletons. Specimen: blood. These receptors were collected from a woman aged 55-75 years in good health.

The gene calls are TRBV7-2 and TRBJ2-7, with D tentatively TRBD1 (6 bases). CDR1 is SGHTA, CDR2 FQGNSA, per germline. V lost 5 bases and J lost 2, with 16 bases in between. CDR3 size: 15 residues. Here the CDR3 reads CASSTRETGPYEQYF. In nucleotides, the CDR3 is TGTGCCAGCAGCACTAGGGAAACAGGGCCCTACGAGCAGTACTTC.

V gene TRBV7-2 combines with J gene TRBJ2-1, with unresolved D. Germline CDR1 and CDR2: SGHTA and FQGNSA. This CDR3 spans 15 amino acids. Trimming cost V 2 bases and J 4 bases, with 12 bases left between them. The CDR3 region is CASSLMGLRYNEQFF. As DNA, the CDR3 is TGTGCCAGCAGCTTAATGGGCCTGAGGTACAATGAGCAGTTCTTC.

This clonotype was detected only once. Germline is not matched at one junction end, which may reflect a read error. This chain joins TRBV11-2 and TRBJ1-5; D unresolved. Germline V lookup: CDR1 SGHAT, CDR2 FQNNGV. This CDR3 region has 14 residues. The chain's CDR3 is CASSLEVAVPPQHF. In DNA form, the CDR3 reads TGTGCCAGCAGCCTAGAGGTGGCGGTTCCGCCCCAGCATTTT. The entire variable domain, with the rest obtained from reference TRBV11-2 and TRBJ1-5, is as follows: EAGVAQSPRYKIIEKRQSVAFWCNPISGHATLYWYQQILGQGPKLLIQFQNNGVVDDSQLPKDRFSAERLKGVDSTLKIQPAKLEDSAVYLCASSLEVAVPPQHFGDGTRLSIL.

The chain employs TRBV21-1 and TRBJ1-6; TRBD1, the table's D call, lacks a check against the DNA. TRBV21-1 is a listed pseudogene. This CDR3 spans 14 amino acids. CDR3 DNA: TGTGCCAGCAGGTCGACAGTGGGGAATTCACCCCTCCACTTT. Amino acid sequence: CASRSTVGNSPLHF.

This clonotype was seen more than once but under ten times. The chain links TRBV7-6 to TRBJ2-7; TRBD2 is a possible D gene (5 bases). This CDR3 region has 16 residues. V was trimmed by 5 bases and J by 0 bases, leaving 17 bases between them. CDR1 is SGHVS and CDR2 is FNYEAQ in the germline V gene. CDR3 protein: CASSPLTEDLSYEQYF. The CDR3 bases are TGTGCCAGCAGCCCGCTGACGGAGGACCTCTCCTACGAGCAGTACTTC.